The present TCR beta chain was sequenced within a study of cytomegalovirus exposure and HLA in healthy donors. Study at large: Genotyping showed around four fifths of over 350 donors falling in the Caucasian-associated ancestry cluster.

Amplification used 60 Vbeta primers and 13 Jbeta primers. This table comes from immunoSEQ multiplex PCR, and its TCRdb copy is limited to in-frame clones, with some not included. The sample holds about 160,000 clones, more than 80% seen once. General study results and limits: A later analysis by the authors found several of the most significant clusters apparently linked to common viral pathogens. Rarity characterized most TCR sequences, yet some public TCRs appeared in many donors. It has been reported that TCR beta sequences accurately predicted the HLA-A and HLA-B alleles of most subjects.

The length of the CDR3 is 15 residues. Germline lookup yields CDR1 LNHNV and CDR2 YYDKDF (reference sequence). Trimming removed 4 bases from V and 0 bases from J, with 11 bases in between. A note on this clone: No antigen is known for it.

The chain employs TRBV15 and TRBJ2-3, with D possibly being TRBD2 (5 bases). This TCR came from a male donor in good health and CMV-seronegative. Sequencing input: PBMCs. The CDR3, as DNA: TGTGCCACCAGCACGAGCGGCGATAGCACAGATACGCAGTATTTT. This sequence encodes CATSTSGDSTDTQYF.